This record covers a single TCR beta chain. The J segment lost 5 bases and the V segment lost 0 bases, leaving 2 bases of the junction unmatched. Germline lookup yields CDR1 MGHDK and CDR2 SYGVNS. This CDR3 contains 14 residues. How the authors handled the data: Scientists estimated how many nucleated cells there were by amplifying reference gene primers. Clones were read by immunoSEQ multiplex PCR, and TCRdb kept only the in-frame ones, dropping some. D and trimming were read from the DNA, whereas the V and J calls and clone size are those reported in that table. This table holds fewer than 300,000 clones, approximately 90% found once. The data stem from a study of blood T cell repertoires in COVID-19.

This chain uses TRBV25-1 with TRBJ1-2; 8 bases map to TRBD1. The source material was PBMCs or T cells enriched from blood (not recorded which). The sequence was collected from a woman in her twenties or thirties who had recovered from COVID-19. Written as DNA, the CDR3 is TGTGCCAGCAGTGAATATGGGACAGGATATGGCTACACCTTC. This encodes CASSEYGTGYGYTF.